This T cell receptor beta chain was observed in a study of molecular identifiers for immune sequencing clone quantification. In the study overall: Replicate RNA from around 20,000 or 100,000 naive CD8 T cells formed five aliquots; four were sequenced. Whole-study results and caveats: Spiked-in Jurkat TCR RNA corresponding to one cell was reported as detectable against over 900,000 naive cells.

This clonotype has at least ten counts. Its specificity is unknown. Unmatched junction bases numbered 12, after V lost 7 bases and J lost 3 bases. CDR3 size: 16 residues. Germline CDR1 and CDR2: LNHDA and SQIVND (reference sequence). The authors built bulk TCR libraries by previously described methods with listed TCR primers. One entry per CDR3 protein results from TCRdb running MiXCR on the PCR reads. The top ten hold about 0.8% of the sample, which has under 600,000 distinct CDR3 sequences, about 20% seen once. The sequencing input was naive CD8+ T cells from blood, with Jurkat cell RNA spiked in. Subset given: FACS-sorted CD8+CD4-CCR7+CD45RA+ naive T cells. This chain uses TRBV19 with TRBJ1-5, with TRBD1 matching over 7 bases. The receptor comes from a human donor in good health. Some libraries in this study had Jurkat cell RNA spiked in. The CDR3 protein is CASKIQGGIHNQPQHF. CDR3 bases: TGTGCCAGTAAGATTCAGGGGGGGATTCACAATCAGCCCCAGCATTTT.